The 20 T cell receptor beta chains below were found in one sample sequenced in a study of graft-versus-host responses after intestinal transplantation. Their antigen targets remain unknown. This table comes from immunoSEQ multiplex PCR, and its TCRdb copy is limited to in-frame clones, with some not included. The sample records fewer than 65,000 clones, roughly 90% being singletons. Sequenced material: unstimulated CD4+ T cells sorted from spleen or lymph node cells, taken before transplant. The receptors here all came from a human donor who was the organ donor for an intestinal transplant.

The genes are TRBV2 and TRBJ2-7; 10 bases align to TRBD2. Losses at the gene ends were 6 bases for V and 2 bases for J; bases not matched to a gene: 10. The CDR3 has 16 amino acids. Germline values: CDR1 SNHLY, CDR2 FYNNEI. This chain's CDR3 is CASRPSGSLAAYEQYF. In DNA form, the CDR3 reads TGTGCCAGCAGGCCTAGCGGGAGCCTCGCAGCCTACGAGCAGTACTTC.

This chain links TRBV19 with TRBJ2-2; 7 nucleotides line up with TRBD2. The CDR3 runs to 15 residues. Germline lookup yields CDR1 LNHDA and CDR2 SQIVND (reference sequence). J was trimmed by 4 bases and V by 6 bases; bases with no gene match: 8. As DNA, the CDR3 is TGTGCCAGTAGGCGACTAGCACTTAGCACCGGGGAGCTGTTTTTT. Its protein product is CASRRLALSTGELFF.

This clone appeared once. The chain carries TRBV15 and TRBJ2-7; 7 bases agree with TRBD1. CDR3 size: 14 residues. CDR1 and CDR2 from the germline V gene are LNHNV and YYDKDF (reference sequence). Losses at the gene ends were 6 bases for V and 3 bases for J; bases not matched to a gene: 8. The CDR3 sequence is CATRKGTEYYEQYF. The CDR3 DNA follows: TGTGCCACCAGAAAAGGGACAGAATACTACGAGCAGTACTTC.

V gene TRBV7-2 combines with J gene TRBJ2-2; the D is unclear. Per germline, CDR1 SGHTA and CDR2 FQGNSA. There are 14 residues in the CDR3. Trimming took off 5 bases at V and 0 bases at J, with 7 bases between the two ends. The CDR3 DNA sequence: TGTGCCAGCAGCAGCACGACGAACACCGGGGAGCTGTTTTTT. As protein: CASSSTTNTGELFF.

This clone turned up a few times. The rearrangement links TRBV5-6 to TRBJ2-7; D is possibly TRBD1 (6 bases). Trimming took 0 bases from V and 6 from J, leaving 7 bases between them. The CDR3 runs 12 residues. The germline gives CDR1 SGHDT, CDR2 YYEEEE. The CDR3, as DNA: TGTGCCAGCAGCTTGGACAGGGCCGAGCAGTACTTC. The encoded protein is CASSLDRAEQYF.

The CDR3: CASSVQGGLFTEAFF. The DNA for the CDR3 is TGTGCCAGCAGTGTCCAGGGAGGGTTGTTCACTGAAGCTTTCTTT. The chain couples TRBV27 to TRBJ1-1; a possible D gene is TRBD1 (5 bases). Germline loops: CDR1 MNHEY, CDR2 SMNVEV (reference sequence). The CDR3 length is 15 residues. Trimming pared 5 bases from V and 4 bases from J, leaving 17 bases between.

This chain links TRBV6-5 with TRBJ1-2; TRBD1 is a possible D gene (6 bases). This CDR3 has 15 residues. Germline CDR1 reads MNHEY; CDR2 reads SVGAGI. V was pared by 0 bases and J by 8 bases, with 16 bases between. The CDR3 reads CASSYSGAGVVGYTF. CDR3 bases: TGTGCCAGCAGTTACTCAGGGGCAGGGGTGGTAGGCTACACCTTC.

In DNA, the CDR3 is TGCAGTGCTAGAGCGAGGCAGACCCAGTACTTC. Protein sequence: CSARARQTQYF. The genes are TRBV20-1 and TRBJ2-5; no clear D gene. Germline assignment: CDR1 DFQATT and CDR2 SNEGSKA (reference sequence). Trimming stripped 1 base from V and 6 bases from J, with 6 bases between. The CDR3 is 11 residues long.

The chain employs TRBV7-2 and TRBJ2-2, with D maybe TRBD2 (6 bases). V lost 4 bases and J lost 0, with 12 bases in between. CDR1 is SGHTA and CDR2 is FQGNSA in the germline V gene. The CDR3 totals 16 residues. For the CDR3, the DNA is TGTGCCAGCAGCTCTAGCGTACCCGCGAACACCGGGGAGCTGTTTTTT. This codes for CASSSSVPANTGELFF.

The CDR3: CSVTGGYEQFF. The CDR3 DNA follows: TGCAGTGTTACAGGGGGATATGAGCAGTTCTTC. V usage is TRBV20-1 and J usage is TRBJ2-1, with 8 positions matching TRBD1. The CDR3 is 11 residues long. CDR1 and CDR2 (germline): DFQATT, SNEGSKA (reference sequence). V dropped 7 bases and J dropped 8; count of bases not matched to a gene: 4.

This chain's CDR3 is CATSRDGNRVEKLFF. CDR3 nucleotides: TGTGCCACCAGCAGAGATGGAAACAGGGTTGAAAAACTGTTTTTT. The chain joins TRBV15 to TRBJ1-4; a possible D gene is TRBD1 (6 bases). The CDR3 extends over 15 amino acids. Germline-derived CDR1 and CDR2 are LNHNV and YYDKDF (reference sequence). Trimming stripped 0 bases from V and 7 bases from J, with 12 bases between.

V usage is TRBV6-5 and J usage is TRBJ2-7; D remains ambiguous. V was pared by 4 bases and J by 4 bases, with 5 bases between. CDR1 and CDR2 (germline): MNHEY, SVGAGI. CDR3 length: 11 residues. This CDR3 reads CASSSHYEQYF. The CDR3 DNA is TGTGCCAGCAGTTCCCATTACGAGCAGTACTTC.

The rearrangement joins TRBV5-4 to TRBJ2-1, with D possibly being TRBD2 (6 bases). Germline CDR1 and CDR2: SGHNT and YYREEE (reference sequence). V shed 4 bases and J shed 7 bases, with 12 bases lying between them. CDR3 length: 13 residues. The CDR3 is CASSPTSVNEQFF. The CDR3 region has the DNA TGTGCCAGCAGCCCGACTAGTGTGAATGAGCAGTTCTTC.

J is TRBJ2-2 and V is TRBV6-4; D ambiguous. The CDR3 is made up of 17 amino acids. Germline lookup yields CDR1 MRHNA and CDR2 SNTAGT. V gave up 4 bases and J gave up 0 bases, with 15 bases separating them. The CDR3 DNA reads as TGTGCCAGCAGTGTGGGCTACCCTCTTTCGAACACCGGGGAGCTGTTTTTT. Translated, it gives CASSVGYPLSNTGELFF.

This chain links TRBV19 with TRBJ2-1; 10 bases are a match to TRBD2. Germline CDR1 is LNHDA and CDR2 is SQIVND (reference sequence). The trim removed 7 bases at V and 7 bases at J, leaving 7 bases unmatched. The CDR3 runs to 14 residues. CDR3 protein: CASMSGRARNEQFF. The CDR3 DNA sequence: TGTGCCAGTATGAGCGGGAGGGCCAGAAATGAGCAGTTCTTC. The whole variable domain, filled in from reference TRBV19 and TRBJ2-1, reads DGGITQSPKYLFRKEGQNVTLSCEQNLNHDAMYWYRQDPGQGLRLIYYSQIVNDFQKGDIAEGYSVSREKKESFPLTVTSAQKNPTAFYLCASMSGRARNEQFFGPGTRLTVL.

The genes are TRBV5-1 and TRBJ2-7; TRBD1 aligns across 8 bases. J was trimmed by 2 bases and V by 1 base; bases with no gene match: 17. The CDR3 contains 19 residues. The V gene's germline CDR1 is SGHRS and CDR2 YFSETQ. The DNA for the CDR3 is TGCGCCAGCAGCTTGTCATCCCGGGACAGGTCGGGAAGCCCCTACGAGCAGTACTTC. Residues: CASSLSSRDRSGSPYEQYF. The entire variable domain, with the rest obtained from reference TRBV5-1 and TRBJ2-7, is as follows: KAGVTQTPRYLIKTRGQQVTLSCSPISGHRSVSWYQQTPGQGLQFLFEYFSETQRNKGNFPGRFSGRQFSNSRSEMNVSTLELGDSALYLCASSLSSRDRSGSPYEQYFGPGTRLTVT.

The J gene is TRBJ1-4, the V gene TRBV19; D remains ambiguous. V gave up 4 bases and J gave up 5 bases, with 11 bases separating them. Germline V gene data show CDR1 as LNHDA and CDR2 as SQIVND (reference sequence). The CDR3 has 14 amino acids. CDR3 bases: TGTGCCAGTAGTACCGGACTTAGGAATGAAAAACTGTTTTTT. Translation: CASSTGLRNEKLFF.

Only one count was recorded for this clone. V is TRBV5-4 and J is TRBJ2-7; 8 nucleotides align to TRBD1. Germline-derived CDR1 and CDR2 are SGHNT and YYREEE (reference sequence). The CDR3 covers 14 residues. The V gene end was trimmed by 4 bases and the J gene end by 0 bases; junction bases not matched to a gene: 3. Here the CDR3 reads CASSRDRSSYEQYF. The CDR3, as DNA: TGTGCCAGCAGCCGGGACAGGAGCTCCTACGAGCAGTACTTC.

J is TRBJ2-1 and V is TRBV30; D is unresolved. The CDR3 runs to 13 residues. CDR1 is GTSNPN, CDR2 SVGIG, per germline (reference sequence). The V gene lost 2 bases and the J gene lost 9 bases, with 14 bases spanning the gap. CDR3 bases: TGTGCCTGGAGTTCCGCCCTTACTCCTGAGCAGTTCTTC. Translating it yields CAWSSALTPEQFF.

V is TRBV28 and J is TRBJ1-4; D possibly corresponds to TRBD1 (6 bases). Deletions cut 1 base from V and 7 bases from J, with 10 bases between. CDR1 and CDR2 from the germline V gene are MDHEN and SYDVKM. The CDR3 has 14 amino acids. Written as DNA, the CDR3 is TGTGCCAGCAGTTTATCTGGGGGCCTTGAAAAACTGTTTTTT. It specifies CASSLSGGLEKLFF.